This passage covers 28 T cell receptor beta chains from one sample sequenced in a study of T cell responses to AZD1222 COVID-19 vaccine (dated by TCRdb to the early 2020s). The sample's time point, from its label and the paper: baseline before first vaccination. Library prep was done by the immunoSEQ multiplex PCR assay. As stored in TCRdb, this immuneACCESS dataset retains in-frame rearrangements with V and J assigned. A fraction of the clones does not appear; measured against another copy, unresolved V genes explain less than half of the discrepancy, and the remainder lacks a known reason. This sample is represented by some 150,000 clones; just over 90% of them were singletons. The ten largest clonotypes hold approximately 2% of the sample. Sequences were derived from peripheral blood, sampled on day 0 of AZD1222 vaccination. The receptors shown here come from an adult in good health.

The DNA of the CDR3 is TGTGCCATCAGTGAGAAGACACCAACGACAAGTAGCAATCAGCCCCAGCATTTT. Its protein product is CAISEKTPTTSSNQPQHF. The V gene is TRBV10-3, the J gene TRBJ1-5; D gene uncertain. Germline-derived CDR1 and CDR2 are ENHRY and SYGVKD. This CDR3 contains 18 residues. V lost 2 bases and J lost 0, with 17 bases in between.

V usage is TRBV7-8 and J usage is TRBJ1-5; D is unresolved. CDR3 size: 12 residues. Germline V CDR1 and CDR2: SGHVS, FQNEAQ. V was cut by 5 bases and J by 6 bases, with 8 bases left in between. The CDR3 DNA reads TGTGCCAGCAGCCCCCCGGGTCAGCCCCAGCATTTT. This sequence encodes CASSPPGQPQHF.

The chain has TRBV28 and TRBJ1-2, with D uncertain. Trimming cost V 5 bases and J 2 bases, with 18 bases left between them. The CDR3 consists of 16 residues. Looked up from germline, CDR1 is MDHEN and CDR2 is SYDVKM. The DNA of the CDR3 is TGTGCCAGCAGTAAGGGATCATTAATGGGGAACTATGGCTACACCTTC. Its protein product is CASSKGSLMGNYGYTF.

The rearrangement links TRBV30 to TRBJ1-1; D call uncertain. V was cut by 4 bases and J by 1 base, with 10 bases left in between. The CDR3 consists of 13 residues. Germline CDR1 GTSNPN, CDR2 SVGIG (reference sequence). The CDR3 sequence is CAWTIGENTEAFF. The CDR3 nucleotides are TGTGCCTGGACCATTGGAGAGAACACTGAAGCTTTCTTT.

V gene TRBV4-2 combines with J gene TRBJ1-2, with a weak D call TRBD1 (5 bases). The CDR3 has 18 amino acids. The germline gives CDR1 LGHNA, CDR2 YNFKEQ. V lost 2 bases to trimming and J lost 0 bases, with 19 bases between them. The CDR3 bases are TGTGCCAGCAGCCAAACCTTGGGGCCAGGGTTAGCTAACTATGGCTACACCTTC. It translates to CASSQTLGPGLANYGYTF.

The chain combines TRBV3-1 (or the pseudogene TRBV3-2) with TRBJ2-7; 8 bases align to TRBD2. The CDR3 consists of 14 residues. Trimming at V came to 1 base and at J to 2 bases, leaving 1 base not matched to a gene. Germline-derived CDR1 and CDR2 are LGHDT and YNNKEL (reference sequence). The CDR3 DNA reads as TGTGCCAGCAGCCAAGTCGGGGGGGCCTACGAGCAGTACTTC. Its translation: CASSQVGGAYEQYF.

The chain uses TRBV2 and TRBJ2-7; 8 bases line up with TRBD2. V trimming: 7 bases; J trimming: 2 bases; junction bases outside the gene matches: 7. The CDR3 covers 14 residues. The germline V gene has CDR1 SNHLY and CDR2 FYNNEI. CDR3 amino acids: CASTGTRFTYEQYF. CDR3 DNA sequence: TGTGCCAGCACCGGGACTAGGTTCACCTACGAGCAGTACTTC.

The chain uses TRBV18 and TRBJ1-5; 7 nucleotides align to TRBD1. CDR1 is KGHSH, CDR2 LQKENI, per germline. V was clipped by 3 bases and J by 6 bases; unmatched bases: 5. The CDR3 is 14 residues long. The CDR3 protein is CASSPRDRVQPQHF. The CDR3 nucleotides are TGTGCCAGCTCACCGCGCGACAGGGTTCAGCCCCAGCATTTT.

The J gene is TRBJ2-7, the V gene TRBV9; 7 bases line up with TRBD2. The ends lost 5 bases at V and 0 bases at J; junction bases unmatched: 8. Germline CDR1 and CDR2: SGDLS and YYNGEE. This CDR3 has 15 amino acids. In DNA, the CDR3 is TGTGCCAGCAGTAGCCGAGCGGGGACCTCCTACGAGCAGTACTTC. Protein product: CASSSRAGTSYEQYF.

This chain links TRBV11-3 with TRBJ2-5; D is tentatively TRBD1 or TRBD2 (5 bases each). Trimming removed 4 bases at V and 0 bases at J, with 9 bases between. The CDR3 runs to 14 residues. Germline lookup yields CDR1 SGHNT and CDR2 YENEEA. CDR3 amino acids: CASSSRGYQETQYF. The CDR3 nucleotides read TGTGCCAGCAGCTCGAGGGGTTACCAAGAGACCCAGTACTTC.

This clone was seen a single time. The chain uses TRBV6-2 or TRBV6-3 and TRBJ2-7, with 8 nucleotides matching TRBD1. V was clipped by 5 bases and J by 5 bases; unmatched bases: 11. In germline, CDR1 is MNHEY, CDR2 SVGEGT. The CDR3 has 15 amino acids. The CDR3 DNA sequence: TGTGCCAGCAGTGGCCGCAGGGGGCTGGGAAACGAGCAGTACTTC. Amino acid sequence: CASSGRRGLGNEQYF.

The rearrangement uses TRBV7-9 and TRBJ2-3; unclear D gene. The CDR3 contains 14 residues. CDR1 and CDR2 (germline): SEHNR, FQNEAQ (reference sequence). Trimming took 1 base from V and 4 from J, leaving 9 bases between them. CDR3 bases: TGTGCCAGCAGCTTAGAAGTCAGAGCAGATACGCAGTATTTT. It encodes CASSLEVRADTQYF.

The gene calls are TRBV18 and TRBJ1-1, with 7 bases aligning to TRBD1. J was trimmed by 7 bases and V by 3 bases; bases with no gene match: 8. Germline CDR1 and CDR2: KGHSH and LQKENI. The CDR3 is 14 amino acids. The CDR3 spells CASSPQGQPDEAFF. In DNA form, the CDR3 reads TGTGCCAGCTCACCGCAGGGACAGCCTGATGAAGCTTTCTTT.

CDR3 in DNA: TGCGCCAGCAGCTTCAGTAACTATGGCTACACCTTC. Its protein product is CASSFSNYGYTF. V is TRBV5-1 and J is TRBJ1-2; D not resolved. The germline V gene encodes CDR1 SGHRS and CDR2 YFSETQ. This CDR3 is 12 amino acids long. V lost 2 bases and J 1 base, leaving 3 bases between the germline ends.

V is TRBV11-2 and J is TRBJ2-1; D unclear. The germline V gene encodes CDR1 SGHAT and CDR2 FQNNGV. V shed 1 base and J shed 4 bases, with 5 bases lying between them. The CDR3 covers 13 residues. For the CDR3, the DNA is TGTGCCAGCAGCTTAGGCTCTTACAATGAGCAGTTCTTC. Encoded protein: CASSLGSYNEQFF.

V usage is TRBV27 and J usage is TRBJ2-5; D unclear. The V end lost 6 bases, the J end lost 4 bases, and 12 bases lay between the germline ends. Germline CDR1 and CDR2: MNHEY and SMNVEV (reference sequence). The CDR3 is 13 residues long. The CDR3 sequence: CASSPPLGETQYF. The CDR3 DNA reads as TGTGCCAGCAGCCCCCCCCTAGGAGAGACCCAGTACTTC.

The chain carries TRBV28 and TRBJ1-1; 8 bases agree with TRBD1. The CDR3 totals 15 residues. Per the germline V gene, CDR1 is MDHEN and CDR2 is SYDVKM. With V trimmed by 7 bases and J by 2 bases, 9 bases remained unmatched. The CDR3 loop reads CASNPLDRANTEAFF. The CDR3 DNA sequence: TGTGCCAGCAACCCCTTGGACAGGGCTAACACTGAAGCTTTCTTT.

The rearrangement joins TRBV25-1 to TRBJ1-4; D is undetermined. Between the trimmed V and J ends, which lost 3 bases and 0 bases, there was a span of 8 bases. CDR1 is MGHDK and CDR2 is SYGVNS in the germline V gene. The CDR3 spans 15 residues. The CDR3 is CASSDALATNEKLFF. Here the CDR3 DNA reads TGTGCCAGCAGTGACGCGCTCGCAACTAATGAAAAACTGTTTTTT.

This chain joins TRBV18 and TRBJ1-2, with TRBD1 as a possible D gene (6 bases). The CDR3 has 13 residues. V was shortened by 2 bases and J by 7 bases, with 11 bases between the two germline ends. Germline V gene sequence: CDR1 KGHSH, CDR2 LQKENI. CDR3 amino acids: CASSPDRLSGYTF. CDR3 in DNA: TGTGCCAGCTCACCAGACAGGCTCTCTGGCTACACCTTC.

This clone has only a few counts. The CDR3 protein is CASSPDRDYEQYF. CDR3 nucleotides: TGTGCCAGCAGCCCGGACAGGGACTACGAGCAGTACTTC. This chain uses TRBV11-2 with TRBJ2-7; 8 bases line up with TRBD1. V gave up 5 bases and J gave up 3 bases; unmatched junction bases: 3. Germline V gene sequence: CDR1 SGHAT, CDR2 FQNNGV. The CDR3 runs to 13 residues.

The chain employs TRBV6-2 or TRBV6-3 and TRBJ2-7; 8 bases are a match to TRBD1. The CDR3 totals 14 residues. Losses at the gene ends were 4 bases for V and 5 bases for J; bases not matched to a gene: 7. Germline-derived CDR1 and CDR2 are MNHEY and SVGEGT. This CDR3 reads CASSSGQGAHEQYF. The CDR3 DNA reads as TGTGCCAGCAGTTCCGGGCAGGGGGCCCACGAGCAGTACTTC.

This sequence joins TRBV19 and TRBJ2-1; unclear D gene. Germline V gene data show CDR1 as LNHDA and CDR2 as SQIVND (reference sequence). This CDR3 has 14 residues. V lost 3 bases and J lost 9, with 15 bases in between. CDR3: CASSILETSSEQFF. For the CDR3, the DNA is TGTGCCAGTAGTATCTTGGAGACAAGCAGTGAGCAGTTCTTC. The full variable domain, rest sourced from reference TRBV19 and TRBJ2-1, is DGGITQSPKYLFRKEGQNVTLSCEQNLNHDAMYWYRQDPGQGLRLIYYSQIVNDFQKGDIAEGYSVSREKKESFPLTVTSAQKNPTAFYLCASSILETSSEQFFGPGTRLTVL.

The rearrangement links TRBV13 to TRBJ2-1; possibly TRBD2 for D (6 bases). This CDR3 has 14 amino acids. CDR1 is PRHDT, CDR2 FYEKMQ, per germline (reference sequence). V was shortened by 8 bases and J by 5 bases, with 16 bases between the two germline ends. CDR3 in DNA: TGTGCCAGCTCGCGGGGAAGCCCTGACAATGAGCAGTTCTTC. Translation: CASSRGSPDNEQFF.

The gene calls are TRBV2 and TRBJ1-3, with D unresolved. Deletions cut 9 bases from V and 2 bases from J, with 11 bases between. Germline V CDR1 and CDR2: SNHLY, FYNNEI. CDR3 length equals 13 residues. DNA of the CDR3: TGTGCCAGTGGACGAGCCCCTGGAAACACCATATATTTT. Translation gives CASGRAPGNTIYF.

The CDR3 DNA is TGTGCCAGCAGCTTAGGGGGCCTGGACAATCAGCCCCAGCATTTT. Amino acids: CASSLGGLDNQPQHF. The chain employs TRBV7-9 and TRBJ1-5; tentative D call: TRBD1 (5 bases). The length of the CDR3 is 15 residues. Germline assignment: CDR1 SEHNR and CDR2 FQNEAQ (reference sequence). V lost 1 base and J 3 bases, leaving 10 bases between the germline ends.

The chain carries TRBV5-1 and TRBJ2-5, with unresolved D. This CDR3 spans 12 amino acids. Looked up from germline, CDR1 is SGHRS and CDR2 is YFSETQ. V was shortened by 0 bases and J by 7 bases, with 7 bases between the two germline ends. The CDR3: CASSLAGVTQYF. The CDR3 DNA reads TGCGCCAGCAGCTTGGCCGGCGTGACCCAGTACTTC.

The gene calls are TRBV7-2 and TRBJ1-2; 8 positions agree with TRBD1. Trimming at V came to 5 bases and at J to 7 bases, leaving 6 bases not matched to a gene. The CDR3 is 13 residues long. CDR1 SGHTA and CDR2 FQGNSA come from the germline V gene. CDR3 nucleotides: TGTGCCAGCAGCGACAAAACAGGGGGTGGCTACACCTTC. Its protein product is CASSDKTGGGYTF.

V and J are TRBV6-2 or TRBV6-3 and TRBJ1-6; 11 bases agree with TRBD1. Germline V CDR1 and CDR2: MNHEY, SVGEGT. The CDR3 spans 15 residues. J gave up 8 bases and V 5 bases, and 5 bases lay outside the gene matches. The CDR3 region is CASSTPGQGDSPLHF. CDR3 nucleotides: TGTGCCAGCAGTACGCCGGGACAGGGGGATTCACCCCTCCACTTT.